This T cell receptor (beta chain) was captured by sequencing in a study of Ad26.COV2.S vaccination and SARS-CoV-2 variants. Study outcomes and limitations: The analyses of TCR breadth and depth may have understated the size of total T cell responses. Participants given vaccine showed non-spike TCR breadth similar to that of placebo recipients.

Details on this clone: Its antigen is unknown.

CDR1 is SGHTA, CDR2 FQGNSA, per germline. This CDR3 spans 16 amino acids. V lost 6 bases and J lost 0; bases outside the gene matches: 7. Generated by immunoSEQ multiplex PCR, the TCRdb table keeps only in-frame clones and is missing some. The profile covers approximately 410,000 clones, with around 92% appearing a single time and 1.5% to 2% taken by the ten largest. Documented treatment: around 19 received Ad26.COV2.S at low or high dose, single or two shots; five or six received placebo; per-sample allocation not given. Samples came from day 63 after the first vaccine or placebo injection. The chain links TRBV7-2 to TRBJ2-2, with TRBD1 identical over 7 bases. Specimen: peripheral blood, collected in a trial of Ad26.COV2.S vaccine versus placebo. The source of this sequence is a person between 18 and 59 years old who received the Ad26.COV2.S COVID-19 vaccine or a placebo. The CDR3 nucleotides are TGTGCCAGCAGTCCAGGGGGTTATTCGAACACCGGGGAGCTGTTTTTT. Its translation: CASSPGGYSNTGELFF.